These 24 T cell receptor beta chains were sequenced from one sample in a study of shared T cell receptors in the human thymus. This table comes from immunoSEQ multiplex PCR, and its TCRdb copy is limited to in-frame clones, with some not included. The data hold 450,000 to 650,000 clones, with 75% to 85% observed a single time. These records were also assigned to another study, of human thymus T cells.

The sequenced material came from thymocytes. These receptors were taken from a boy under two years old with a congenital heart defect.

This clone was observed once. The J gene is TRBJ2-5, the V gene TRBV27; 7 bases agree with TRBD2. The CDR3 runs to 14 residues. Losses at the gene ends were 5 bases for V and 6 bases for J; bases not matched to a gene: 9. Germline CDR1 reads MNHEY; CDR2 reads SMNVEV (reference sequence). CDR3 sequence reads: CASSALGGRKTQYF. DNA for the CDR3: TGTGCCAGCAGTGCCCTAGGCGGGAGAAAGACCCAGTACTTC.

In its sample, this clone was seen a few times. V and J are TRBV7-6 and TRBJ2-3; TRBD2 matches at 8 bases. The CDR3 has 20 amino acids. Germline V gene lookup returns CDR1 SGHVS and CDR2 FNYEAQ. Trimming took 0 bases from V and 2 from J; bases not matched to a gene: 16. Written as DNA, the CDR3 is TGTGCCAGCAGCTTAGCGGAGGGGGTTAACTATAGCGGGACCACAGATACGCAGTATTTT. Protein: CASSLAEGVNYSGTTDTQYF.

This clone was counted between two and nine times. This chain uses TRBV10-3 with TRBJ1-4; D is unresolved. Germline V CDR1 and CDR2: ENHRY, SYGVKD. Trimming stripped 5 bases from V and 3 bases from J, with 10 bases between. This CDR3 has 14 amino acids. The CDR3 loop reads CAISSRGSNEKLFF. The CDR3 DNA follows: TGTGCCATCAGTTCTCGGGGATCTAATGAAAAACTGTTTTTT.

Here the CDR3 DNA reads TGTGCCAGCAGCCAAGTGGAGGGTTGGCAGTTCTTC. Translation gives CASSQVEGWQFF. J is TRBJ2-1 and V is TRBV14; TRBD2 might be the D (6 bases). From germline, CDR1 is SGHDN and CDR2 FVKESK. The CDR3 has 12 amino acids. V lost 1 base and J 12 bases, leaving 10 bases between the germline ends.

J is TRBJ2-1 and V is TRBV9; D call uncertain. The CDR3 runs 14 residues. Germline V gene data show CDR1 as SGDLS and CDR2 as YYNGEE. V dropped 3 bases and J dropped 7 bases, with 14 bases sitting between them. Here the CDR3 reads CASSAERPGNEQFF. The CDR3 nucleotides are TGTGCCAGCAGCGCCGAGCGACCCGGGAATGAGCAGTTCTTC.

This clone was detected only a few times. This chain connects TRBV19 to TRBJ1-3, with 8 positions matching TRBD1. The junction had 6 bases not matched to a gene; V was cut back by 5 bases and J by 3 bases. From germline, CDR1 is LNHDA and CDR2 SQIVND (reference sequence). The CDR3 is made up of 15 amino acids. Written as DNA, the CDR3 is TGTGCCAGTAGTCAACGGACAGGGTTTGGAAACACCATATATTTT. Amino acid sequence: CASSQRTGFGNTIYF.

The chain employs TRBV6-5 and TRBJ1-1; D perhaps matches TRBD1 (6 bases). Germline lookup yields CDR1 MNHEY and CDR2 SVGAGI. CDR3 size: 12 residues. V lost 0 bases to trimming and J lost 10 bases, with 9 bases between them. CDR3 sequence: CASSYSGGGAFF. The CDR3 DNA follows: TGTGCCAGCAGTTACTCGGGAGGGGGAGCTTTCTTT.

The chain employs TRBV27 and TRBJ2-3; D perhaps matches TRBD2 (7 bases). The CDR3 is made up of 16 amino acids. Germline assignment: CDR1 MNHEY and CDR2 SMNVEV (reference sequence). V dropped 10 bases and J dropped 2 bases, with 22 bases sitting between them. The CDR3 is CAIHPRGEGTTDTQYF. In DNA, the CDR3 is TGTGCCATCCACCCGAGGGGGGAGGGAACCACAGATACGCAGTATTTT.

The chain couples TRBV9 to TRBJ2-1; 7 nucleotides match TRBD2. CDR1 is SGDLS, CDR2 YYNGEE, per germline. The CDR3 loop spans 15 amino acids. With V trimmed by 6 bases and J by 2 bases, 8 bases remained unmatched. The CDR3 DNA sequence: TGTGCCAGCACCCCTGGACTAGAGCCCTACAATGAGCAGTTCTTC. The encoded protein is CASTPGLEPYNEQFF.

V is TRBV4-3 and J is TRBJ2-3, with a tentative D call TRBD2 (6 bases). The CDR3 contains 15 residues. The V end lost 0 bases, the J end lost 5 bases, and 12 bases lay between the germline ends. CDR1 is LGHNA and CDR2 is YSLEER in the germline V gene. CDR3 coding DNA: TGCGCCAGCAGCCAAGAGGCGGGAAGAGGAGATACGCAGTATTTT. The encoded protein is CASSQEAGRGDTQYF.

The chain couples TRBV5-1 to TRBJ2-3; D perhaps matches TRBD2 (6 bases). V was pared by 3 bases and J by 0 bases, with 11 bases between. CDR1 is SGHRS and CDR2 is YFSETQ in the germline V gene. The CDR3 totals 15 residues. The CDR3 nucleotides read TGCGCCAGCAGCTGCGGGACTCAGAGCACAGATACGCAGTATTTT. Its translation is CASSCGTQSTDTQYF.

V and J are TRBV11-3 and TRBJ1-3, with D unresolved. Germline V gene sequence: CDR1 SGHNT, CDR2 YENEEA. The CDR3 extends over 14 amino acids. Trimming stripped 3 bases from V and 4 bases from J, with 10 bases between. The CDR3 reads CASSFSVSGNTIYF. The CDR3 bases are TGTGCCAGCAGCTTCTCGGTATCGGGAAACACCATATATTTT.

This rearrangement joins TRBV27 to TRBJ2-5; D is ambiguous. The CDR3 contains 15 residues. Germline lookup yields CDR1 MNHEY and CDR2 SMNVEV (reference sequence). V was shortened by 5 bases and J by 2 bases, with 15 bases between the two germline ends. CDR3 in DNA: TGTGCCAGCAGTCCCACCATGCCGGTACAAGAGACCCAGTACTTC. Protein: CASSPTMPVQETQYF.

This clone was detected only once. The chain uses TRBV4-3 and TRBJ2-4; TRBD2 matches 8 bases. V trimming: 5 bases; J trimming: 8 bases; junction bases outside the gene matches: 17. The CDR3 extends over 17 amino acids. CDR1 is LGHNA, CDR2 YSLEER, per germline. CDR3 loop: CASSGRGGSGIGDIQYF. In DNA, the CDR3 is TGCGCCAGCAGCGGTAGGGGGGGTAGCGGGATCGGGGACATTCAGTACTTC.

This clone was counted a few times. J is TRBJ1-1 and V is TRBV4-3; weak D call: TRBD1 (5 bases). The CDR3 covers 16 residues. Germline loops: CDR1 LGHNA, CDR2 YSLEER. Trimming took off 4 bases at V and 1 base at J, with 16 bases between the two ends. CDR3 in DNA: TGCGCCAGCAGCCGGCGGGGGGTGGGCCCGAACACTGAAGCTTTCTTT. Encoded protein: CASSRRGVGPNTEAFF.

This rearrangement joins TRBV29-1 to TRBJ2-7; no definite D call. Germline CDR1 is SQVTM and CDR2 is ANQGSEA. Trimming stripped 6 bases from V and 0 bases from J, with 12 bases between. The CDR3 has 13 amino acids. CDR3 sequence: CSVRLRSSYEQYF. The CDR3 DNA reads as TGCAGCGTGAGACTGCGGAGCTCCTACGAGCAGTACTTC.

The CDR3 bases are TGTGCCAGCAGCCAAGACGCGCTCGTTTCGGGAGGGCGAGTCGGGGAGCTGTTTTTT. Translated: CASSQDALVSGGRVGELFF. The gene calls are TRBV14 and TRBJ2-2; 8 bases agree with TRBD2. V lost 0 bases, J lost 7 bases, and 16 bases stayed unmatched. Germline V gives CDR1 SGHDN, CDR2 FVKESK. There are 19 residues in the CDR3.

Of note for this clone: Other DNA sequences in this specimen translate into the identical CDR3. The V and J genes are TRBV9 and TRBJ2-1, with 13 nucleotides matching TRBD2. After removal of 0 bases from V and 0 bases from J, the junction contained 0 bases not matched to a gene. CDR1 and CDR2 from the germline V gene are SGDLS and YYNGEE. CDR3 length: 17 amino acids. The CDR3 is CASSVGTSGSSYNEQFF. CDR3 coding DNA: TGTGCCAGCAGCGTAGGGACTAGCGGGAGCTCCTACAATGAGCAGTTCTTC.

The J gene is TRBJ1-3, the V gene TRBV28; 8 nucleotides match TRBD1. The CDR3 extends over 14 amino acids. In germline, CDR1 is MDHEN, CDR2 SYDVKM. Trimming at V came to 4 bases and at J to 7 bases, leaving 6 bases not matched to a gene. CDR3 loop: CASSWTGRGNTIYF. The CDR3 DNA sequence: TGTGCCAGCAGTTGGACAGGGCGGGGGAACACCATATATTTT.

CDR3 nucleotide sequence: TGTGCCAGCAGGTACCGGGACAGTAGCGACGAGCAGTACTTC. It is translated as CASRYRDSSDEQYF. V gene TRBV6-5 combines with J gene TRBJ2-7, with 7 bases matching TRBD1. The germline CDR1 and CDR2 sequences are MNHEY and SVGAGI. The length of the CDR3 is 14 residues. J gave up 5 bases and V 6 bases, and 10 bases lay outside the gene matches.

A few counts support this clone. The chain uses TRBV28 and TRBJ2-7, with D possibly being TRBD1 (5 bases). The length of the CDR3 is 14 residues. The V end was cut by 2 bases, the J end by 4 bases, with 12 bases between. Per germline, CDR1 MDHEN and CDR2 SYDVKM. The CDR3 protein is CASSLRGETYEQYF. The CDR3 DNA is TGTGCCAGCAGTTTAAGGGGTGAGACGTACGAGCAGTACTTC.

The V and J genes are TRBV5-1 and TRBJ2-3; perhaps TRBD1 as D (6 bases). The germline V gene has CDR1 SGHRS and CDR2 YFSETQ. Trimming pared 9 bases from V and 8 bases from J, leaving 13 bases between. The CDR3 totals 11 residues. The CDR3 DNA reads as TGCGCCACTCGACAGGAGGCTACGCAGTATTTT. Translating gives CATRQEATQYF.

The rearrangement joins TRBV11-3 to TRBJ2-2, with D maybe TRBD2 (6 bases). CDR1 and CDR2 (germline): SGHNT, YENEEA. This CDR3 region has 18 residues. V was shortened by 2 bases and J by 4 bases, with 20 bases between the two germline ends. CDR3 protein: CASSLSRGISVGTGELFF. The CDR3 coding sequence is TGTGCCAGCAGCTTATCCCGCGGGATATCCGTAGGCACCGGGGAGCTGTTTTTT. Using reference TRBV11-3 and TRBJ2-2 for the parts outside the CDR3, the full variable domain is EAGVVQSPRYKIIEKKQPVAFWCNPISGHNTLYWYLQNLGQGPELLIRYENEEAVDDSQLPKDRFSAERLKGVDSTLKIQPAELGDSAVYLCASSLSRGISVGTGELFFGEGSRLTVL.

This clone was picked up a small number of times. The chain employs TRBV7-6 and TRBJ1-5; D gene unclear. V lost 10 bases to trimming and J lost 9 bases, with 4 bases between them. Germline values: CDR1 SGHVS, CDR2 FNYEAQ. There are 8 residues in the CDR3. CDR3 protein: CAMRPQHF. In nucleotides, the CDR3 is TGTGCCATGAGGCCCCAGCATTTT.